These T cell receptor beta chains were read from a single sample in a study of cytomegalovirus exposure and HLA in healthy donors. The data were produced by immunoSEQ multiplex PCR, yet TCRdb's version contains in-frame clones alone and is incomplete. The listing records around 70,000 clones. The source material was PBMCs. The receptors stem from a woman aged 40 to 50 in good health and CMV-seropositive. Both conserved end residues are part of each CDR3. D genes are given only for firm matches.

>TRBJ2-7|.|TRBV29-1
TGCAGCGTTACAGGACCTGGACCCACCGTCTACGAGCAGTACTTC
CSVTGPGPTVYEQYF
>TRBJ2-3|.|TRBV20-1
TGCAGTGCTGCGACAGATACGCAGTATTTT
CSAATDTQYF
>TRBJ2-1|TRBD2|TRBV19
TGTGCCAGTTCGACTAGCGGGAACCTGCAGTTCTTC
CASSTSGNLQFF
>TRBJ1-5|TRBD1|TRBV6-5
TGTGCCAGCAGTTCGCGACAGGGGAATCAGCCCCAGCATTTT
CASSSRQGNQPQHF
>TRBJ1-6|TRBD1|TRBV4-1
TGCGCCAGCAGCCAACTCGGACAGGGTGATAATTCACCCCTCCACTTT
CASSQLGQGDNSPLHF
>TRBJ2-2|TRBD1|TRBV28
TGTGCCAGCAGTTTAAGGGGGCCCGGGGAGCTGTTTTTT
CASSLRGPGELFF
>TRBJ1-6|.|TRBV9
TGTGCCAGCAGCCCCCGGGACAATCGGTGGTCCTATAATTCACCCCTCCACTTT
CASSPRDNRWSYNSPLHF
>TRBJ2-2|.|TRBV7-3
TGTGCCAGCAGCTTACTCCCGTCCACCGGGGAGCTGTTTTTT
CASSLLPSTGELFF
>TRBJ1-2|.|TRBV10-3
TGTGCCATCAGTGCGGAAGGGGCTGGCTACACCTTC
CAISAEGAGYTF
>TRBJ1-5|TRBD1|TRBV10-3
TGTGCCATCAGTGAGTCGACAGGGCGTAATCAGCCCCAGCATTTT
CAISESTGRNQPQHF
>TRBJ2-3|.|TRBV7-7
TGTGCTAGCAGCTTCACCGGGACTAGCACAGATACGCAGTATTTT
CASSFTGTSTDTQYF
>TRBJ2-2|.|TRBV7-3
TGTGCCAGCAGCCGGGGAACCGGGGAGCTGTTTTTT
CASSRGTGELFF
>TRBJ2-1|TRBD2|TRBV5-1
TGCGCCAGCAGCTTGCCCCCGGGGCGGGAGGGAATGTACAATGAGCAGTTCTTC
CASSLPPGREGMYNEQFF
>TRBJ2-7|TRBD2|TRBV4-2
TGTGCCAGCAGCCAAGATCTCAGCGGGGGGGCCTACGAGCAGTACTTC
CASSQDLSGGAYEQYF
>TRBJ2-7|.|TRBV6-1
TGTGCCAGCAGTGAACCGTCTAAGCAGGGCTACGAGCAGTACTTC
CASSEPSKQGYEQYF